This T cell receptor beta chain stems from a study of blood T cell repertoires in COVID-19. Germline V gene lookup returns CDR1 MGHRA and CDR2 YSYEKL. The CDR3 is 16 residues long. V trimming: 0 bases; J trimming: 10 bases; junction bases outside the gene matches: 9. Sequencing was performed with immunoSEQ multiplex PCR; in TCRdb, only in-frame clones are kept and a portion is missing. The sample holds around 300,000 clones, 86% seen once. Source material: peripheral blood. This receptor was taken from a woman aged 25 to 45 with active or convalescent COVID-19. V and J are TRBV4-1 and TRBJ1-6; 7 bases are shared with TRBD1. In DNA, the CDR3 is TGCGCCAGCAGCCAAGATTTTGACAGGGCCAGATCACCCCTCCACTTT. This gives the protein CASSQDFDRARSPLHF.